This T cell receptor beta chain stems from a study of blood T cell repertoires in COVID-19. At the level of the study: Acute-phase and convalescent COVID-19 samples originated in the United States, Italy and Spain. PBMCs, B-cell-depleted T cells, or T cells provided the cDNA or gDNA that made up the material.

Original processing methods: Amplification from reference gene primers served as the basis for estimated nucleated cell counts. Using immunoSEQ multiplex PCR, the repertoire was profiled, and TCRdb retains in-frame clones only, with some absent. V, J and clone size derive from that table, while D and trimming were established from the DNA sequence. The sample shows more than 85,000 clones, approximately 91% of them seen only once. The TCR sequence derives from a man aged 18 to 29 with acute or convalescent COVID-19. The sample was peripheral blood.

The CDR3 here is CASGGAGYQPQHF. CDR3 sequence (DNA): TGTGCTTCCGGCGGAGCAGGGTATCAGCCCCAGCATTTT. The V gene is TRBV2, the J gene TRBJ1-5; perhaps TRBD1 as D (5 bases). The CDR3 runs 13 residues. Germline V gene sequence: CDR1 SNHLY, CDR2 FYNNEI. The full variable domain, its missing parts supplied by reference TRBV2 and TRBJ1-5, is EPEVTQTPSHQVTQMGQEVILRCVPISNHLYFYWYRQILGQKVEFLVSFYNNEISEKSEIFDDQFSVERPDGSNFTLKIRSTKLEDSAMYFCASGGAGYQPQHFGDGTRLSIL.